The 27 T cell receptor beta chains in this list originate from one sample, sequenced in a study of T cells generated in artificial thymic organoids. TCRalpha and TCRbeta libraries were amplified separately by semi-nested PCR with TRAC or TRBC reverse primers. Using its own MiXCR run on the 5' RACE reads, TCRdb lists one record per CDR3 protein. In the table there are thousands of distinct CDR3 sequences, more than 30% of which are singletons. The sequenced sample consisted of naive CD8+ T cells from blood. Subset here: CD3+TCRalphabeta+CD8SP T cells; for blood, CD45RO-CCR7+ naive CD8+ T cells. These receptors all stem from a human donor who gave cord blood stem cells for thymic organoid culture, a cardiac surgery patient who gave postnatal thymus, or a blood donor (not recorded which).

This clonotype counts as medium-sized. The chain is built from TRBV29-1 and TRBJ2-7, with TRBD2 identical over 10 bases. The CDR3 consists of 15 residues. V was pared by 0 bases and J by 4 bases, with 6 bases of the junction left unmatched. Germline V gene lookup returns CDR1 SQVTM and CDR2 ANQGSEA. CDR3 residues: CSVEDLSGGGYEQYF. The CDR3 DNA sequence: TGCAGCGTTGAAGATCTCAGCGGGGGGGGATACGAGCAGTACTTC.

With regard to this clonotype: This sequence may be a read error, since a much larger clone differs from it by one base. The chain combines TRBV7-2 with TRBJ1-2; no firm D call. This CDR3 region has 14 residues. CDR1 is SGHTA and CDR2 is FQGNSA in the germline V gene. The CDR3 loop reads CASSHGLSGYGCTF. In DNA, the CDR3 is TGTGCCAGCAGCCATGGGCTTTCAGGCTATGGCTGCACCTTC.

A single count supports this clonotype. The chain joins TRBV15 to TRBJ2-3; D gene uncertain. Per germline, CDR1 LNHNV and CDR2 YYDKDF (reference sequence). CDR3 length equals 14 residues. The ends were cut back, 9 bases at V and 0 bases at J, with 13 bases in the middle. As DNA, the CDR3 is TGTGCCACTTCGTCCAGAACTAGCACAGATACGCAGTATTTT. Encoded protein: CATSSRTSTDTQYF.

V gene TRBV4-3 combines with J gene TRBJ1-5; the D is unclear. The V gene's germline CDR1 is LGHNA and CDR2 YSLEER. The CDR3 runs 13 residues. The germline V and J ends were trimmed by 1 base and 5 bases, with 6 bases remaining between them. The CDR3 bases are TGCGCCAGCAGCCAAGCGGGCGATCAGCCCCAGCATTTT. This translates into CASSQAGDQPQHF.

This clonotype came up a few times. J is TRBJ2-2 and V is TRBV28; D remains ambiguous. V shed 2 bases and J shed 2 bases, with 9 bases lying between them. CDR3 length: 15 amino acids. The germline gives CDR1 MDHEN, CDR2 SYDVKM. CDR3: CASSLTDLNTGELFF. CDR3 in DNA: TGTGCCAGCAGTTTAACGGACCTAAACACCGGGGAGCTGTTTTTT.

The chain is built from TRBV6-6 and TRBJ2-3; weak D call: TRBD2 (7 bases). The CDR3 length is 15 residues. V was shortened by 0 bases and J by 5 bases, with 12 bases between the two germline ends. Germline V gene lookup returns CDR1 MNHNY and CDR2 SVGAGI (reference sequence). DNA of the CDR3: TGTGCCAGCAGTTACTCTCGGCGGGGGCAAGATACGCAGTATTTT. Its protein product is CASSYSRRGQDTQYF.

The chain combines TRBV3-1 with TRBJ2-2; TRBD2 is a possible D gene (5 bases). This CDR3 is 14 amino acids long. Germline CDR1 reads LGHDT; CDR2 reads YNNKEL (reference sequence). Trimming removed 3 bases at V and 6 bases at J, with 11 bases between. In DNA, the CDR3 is TGTGCCAGCAGCCACGTAACTAGTTCCGGGGAGCTGTTTTTT. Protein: CASSHVTSSGELFF.

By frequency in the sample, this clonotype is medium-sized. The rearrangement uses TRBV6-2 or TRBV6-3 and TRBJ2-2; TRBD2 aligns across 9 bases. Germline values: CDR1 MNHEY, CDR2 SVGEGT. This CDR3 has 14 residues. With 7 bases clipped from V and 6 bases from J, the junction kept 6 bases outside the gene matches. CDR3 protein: CASTDIAGAGELFF. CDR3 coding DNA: TGTGCCAGCACCGATATAGCGGGAGCCGGGGAGCTGTTTTTT.

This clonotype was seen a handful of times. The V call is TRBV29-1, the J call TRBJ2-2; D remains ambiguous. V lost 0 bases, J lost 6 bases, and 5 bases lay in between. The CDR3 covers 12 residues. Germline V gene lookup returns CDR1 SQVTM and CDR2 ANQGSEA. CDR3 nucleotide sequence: TGCAGCGTTGAAGATCTCTCCGGGGAGCTGTTTTTT. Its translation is CSVEDLSGELFF.

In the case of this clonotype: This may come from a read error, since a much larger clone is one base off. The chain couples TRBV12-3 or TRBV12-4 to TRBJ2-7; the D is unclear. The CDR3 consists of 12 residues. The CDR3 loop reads CASSKTLYEQCF. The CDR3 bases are TGTGCCAGCAGTAAAACCCTATACGAGCAGTGCTTC.

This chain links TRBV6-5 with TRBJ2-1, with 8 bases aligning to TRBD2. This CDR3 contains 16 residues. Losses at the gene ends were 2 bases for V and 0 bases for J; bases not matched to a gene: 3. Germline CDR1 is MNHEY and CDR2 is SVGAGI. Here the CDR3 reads CASSYVAGGSYNEQFF. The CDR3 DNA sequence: TGTGCCAGCAGTTACGTTGCGGGAGGCTCCTACAATGAGCAGTTCTTC.

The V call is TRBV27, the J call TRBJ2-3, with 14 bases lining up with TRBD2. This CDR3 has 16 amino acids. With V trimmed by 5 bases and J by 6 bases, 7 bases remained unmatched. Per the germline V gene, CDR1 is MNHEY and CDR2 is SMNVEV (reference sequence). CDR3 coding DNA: TGTGCCAGCAGTGTCGGACTAGCGGGAGGTGGTGATACGCAGTATTTT. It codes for CASSVGLAGGGDTQYF.

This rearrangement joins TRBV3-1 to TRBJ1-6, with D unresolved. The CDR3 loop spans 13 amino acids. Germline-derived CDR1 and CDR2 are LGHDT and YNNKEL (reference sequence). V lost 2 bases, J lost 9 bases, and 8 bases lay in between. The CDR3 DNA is TGTGCCAGCAGCCAATATAGGACTTCACCCCTCCACTTT. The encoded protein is CASSQYRTSPLHF.

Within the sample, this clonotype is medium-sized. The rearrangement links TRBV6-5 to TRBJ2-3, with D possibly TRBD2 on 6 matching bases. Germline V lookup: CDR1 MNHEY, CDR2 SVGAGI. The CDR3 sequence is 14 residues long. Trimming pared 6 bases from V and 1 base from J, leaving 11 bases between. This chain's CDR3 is CASSWGLGTDTQYF. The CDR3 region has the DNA TGTGCCAGCAGCTGGGGACTGGGCACAGATACGCAGTATTTT.

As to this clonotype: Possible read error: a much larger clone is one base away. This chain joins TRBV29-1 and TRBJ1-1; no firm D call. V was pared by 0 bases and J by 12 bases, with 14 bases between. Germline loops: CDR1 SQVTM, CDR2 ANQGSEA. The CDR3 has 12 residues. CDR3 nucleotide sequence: TGCAGCGTTGAAGAGGAGTCGTTTAGGACTTTCTTT. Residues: CSVEEESFRTFF.

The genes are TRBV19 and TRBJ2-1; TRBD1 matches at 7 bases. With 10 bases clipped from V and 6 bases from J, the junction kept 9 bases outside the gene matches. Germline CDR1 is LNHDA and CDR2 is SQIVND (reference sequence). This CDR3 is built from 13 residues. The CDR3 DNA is TGTGCCACTTTTACAGGGGTAAGCAATGAGCAGTTCTTC. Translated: CATFTGVSNEQFF.

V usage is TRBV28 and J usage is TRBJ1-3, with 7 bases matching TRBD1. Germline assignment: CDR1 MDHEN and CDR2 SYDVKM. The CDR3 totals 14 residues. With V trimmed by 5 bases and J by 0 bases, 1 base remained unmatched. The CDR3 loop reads CASSPGGSGNTIYF. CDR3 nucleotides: TGTGCCAGCAGTCCAGGGGGCTCTGGAAACACCATATATTTT.

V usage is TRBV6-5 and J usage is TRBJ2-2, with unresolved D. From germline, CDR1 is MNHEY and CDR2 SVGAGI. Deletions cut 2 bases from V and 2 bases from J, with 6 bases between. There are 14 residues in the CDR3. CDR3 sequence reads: CASSYGHNTGELFF. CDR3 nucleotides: TGTGCCAGCAGTTACGGTCATAACACCGGGGAGCTGTTTTTT.

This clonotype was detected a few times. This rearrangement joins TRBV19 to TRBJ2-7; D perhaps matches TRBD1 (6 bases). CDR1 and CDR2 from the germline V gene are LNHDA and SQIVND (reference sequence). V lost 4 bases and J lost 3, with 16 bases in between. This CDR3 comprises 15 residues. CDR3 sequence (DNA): TGTGCCAGTAGTACTACAGGGACCCCTATCTACGAGCAGTACTTC. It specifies CASSTTGTPIYEQYF.

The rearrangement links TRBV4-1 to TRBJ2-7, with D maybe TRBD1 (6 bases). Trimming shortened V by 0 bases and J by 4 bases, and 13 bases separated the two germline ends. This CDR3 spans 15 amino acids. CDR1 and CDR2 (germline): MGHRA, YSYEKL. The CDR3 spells CASSQEPGHRYEQYF. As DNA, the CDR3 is TGCGCCAGCAGCCAAGAGCCGGGACACCGATACGAGCAGTACTTC.

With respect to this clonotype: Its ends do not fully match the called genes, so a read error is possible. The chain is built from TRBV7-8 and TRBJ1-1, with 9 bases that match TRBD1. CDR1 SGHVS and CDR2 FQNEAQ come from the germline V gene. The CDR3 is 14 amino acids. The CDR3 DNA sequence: TGTGCCAACAGCTTAAGGGACAGGGAAACTGAAGCTTTCTTT. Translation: CANSLRDRETEAFF.

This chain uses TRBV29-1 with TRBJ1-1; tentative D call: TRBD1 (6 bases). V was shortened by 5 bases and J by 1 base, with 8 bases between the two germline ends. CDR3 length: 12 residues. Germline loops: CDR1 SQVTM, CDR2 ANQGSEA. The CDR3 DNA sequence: TGCAGCGTTACAGGGTGGAACACTGAAGCTTTCTTT. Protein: CSVTGWNTEAFF.

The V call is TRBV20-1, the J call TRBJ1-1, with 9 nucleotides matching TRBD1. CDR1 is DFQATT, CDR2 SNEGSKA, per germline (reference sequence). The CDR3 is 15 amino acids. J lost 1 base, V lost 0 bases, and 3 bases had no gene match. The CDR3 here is CSARESGQGNTEAFF. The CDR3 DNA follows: TGCAGTGCTAGAGAGTCGGGACAGGGGAACACTGAAGCTTTCTTT.

Here the CDR3 reads CSSPTGTEAFF. The CDR3, as DNA: TGCAGCAGTCCCACCGGGACAGAAGCTTTCTTT. The V gene is TRBV29-1, the J gene TRBJ1-1; D might be TRBD1 (6 bases). Trimming pared 8 bases from V and 8 bases from J, leaving 15 bases between. Per germline, CDR1 SQVTM and CDR2 ANQGSEA. CDR3 length: 11 residues.

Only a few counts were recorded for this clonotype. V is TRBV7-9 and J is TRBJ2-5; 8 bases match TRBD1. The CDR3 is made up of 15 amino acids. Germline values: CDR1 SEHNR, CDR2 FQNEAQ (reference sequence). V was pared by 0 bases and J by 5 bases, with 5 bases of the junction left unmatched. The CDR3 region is CASSLAQGALETQYF. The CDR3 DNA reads TGTGCCAGCAGCTTAGCTCAGGGGGCTTTGGAGACCCAGTACTTC.

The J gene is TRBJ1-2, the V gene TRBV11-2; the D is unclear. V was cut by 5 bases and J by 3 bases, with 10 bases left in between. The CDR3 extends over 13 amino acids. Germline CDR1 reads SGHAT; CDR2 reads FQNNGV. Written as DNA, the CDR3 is TGTGCCAGCAGCCCGTACACCTACTATGGCTACACCTTC. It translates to CASSPYTYYGYTF.

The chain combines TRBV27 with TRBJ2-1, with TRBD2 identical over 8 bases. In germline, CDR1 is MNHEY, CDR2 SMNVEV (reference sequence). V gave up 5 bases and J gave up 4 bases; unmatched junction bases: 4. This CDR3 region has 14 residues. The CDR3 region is CASSILAEYNEQFF. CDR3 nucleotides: TGTGCCAGCAGTATACTAGCGGAGTACAATGAGCAGTTCTTC.